Listed here are 25 T cell receptor beta chains from one sample, sequenced in a study of cytomegalovirus exposure and HLA in healthy donors. The PCR contained 60 Vbeta and 13 Jbeta primers. Profiling relied on immunoSEQ multiplex PCR, and the TCRdb table lists in-frame clones only, not all of them. This table has around 110,000 clones, 65% to 85% appearing once. Sequencing used PBMCs. These receptors all come from a male donor in good health and CMV-seropositive.

This chain links TRBV5-1 with TRBJ2-2; D is unresolved. The CDR3 has 14 amino acids. V was pared by 2 bases and J by 4 bases, with 9 bases between. Germline values: CDR1 SGHRS, CDR2 YFSETQ. The CDR3: CASSLASSTGELFF. In DNA, the CDR3 is TGCGCCAGCAGCTTAGCGTCGAGCACCGGGGAGCTGTTTTTT.

J is TRBJ2-7 and V is TRBV6-5, with 10 bases matching TRBD2. Germline CDR1 is MNHEY and CDR2 is SVGAGI. V shed 7 bases and J 0 bases; nucleotides not matched to a gene: 3. CDR3 length: 14 amino acids. CDR3 sequence: CASTVAGGSYEQYF. CDR3 DNA sequence: TGTGCCAGCACCGTAGCGGGAGGCTCCTACGAGCAGTACTTC.

This rearrangement joins TRBV4-3 to TRBJ2-7, with D maybe TRBD1 (6 bases). From germline, CDR1 is LGHNA and CDR2 YSLEER. CDR3 length: 14 residues. V lost 1 base and J 4 bases, leaving 11 bases between the germline ends. The CDR3 sequence: CASSQVVQGYEQYF. The CDR3 DNA sequence: TGCGCCAGCAGCCAAGTCGTACAGGGTTACGAGCAGTACTTC.

The V and J genes are TRBV28 and TRBJ1-1; D perhaps matches TRBD1 (6 bases). Germline V gene sequence: CDR1 MDHEN, CDR2 SYDVKM. This CDR3 region has 16 residues. V shed 6 bases and J shed 4 bases, with 21 bases lying between them. CDR3 bases: TGTGCCAGCAGCCCGGGGGGCTTCGGTTCGAGCACTGAAGCTTTCTTT. It yields the protein CASSPGGFGSSTEAFF.

This clone showed up just a few times. The genes are TRBV6-1 and TRBJ2-1; D not resolved. Germline V gives CDR1 MNHNS, CDR2 SASEGT. This CDR3 is 12 amino acids long. V shed 2 bases and J shed 6 bases, with 5 bases lying between them. The CDR3 DNA reads TGTGCCAGCAGTGAACCCCGCAATGAGCAGTTCTTC. This codes for CASSEPRNEQFF.

The rearrangement uses TRBV9 and TRBJ2-3; no clear D. CDR1 SGDLS and CDR2 YYNGEE come from the germline V gene. The CDR3 contains 12 residues. V shed 0 bases and J shed 6 bases, with 5 bases lying between them. CDR3 residues: CASSVVMDTQYF. CDR3 bases: TGTGCCAGCAGCGTAGTCATGGATACGCAGTATTTT.

The chain has TRBV7-2 and TRBJ2-3, with TRBD2 matching over 7 bases. Per the germline V gene, CDR1 is SGHTA and CDR2 is FQGNSA. The J segment lost 9 bases and the V segment lost 5 bases, leaving 14 bases of the junction unmatched. This CDR3 contains 15 residues. This chain's CDR3 is CASSHPTWNGRTQYF. Written as DNA, the CDR3 is TGTGCCAGCAGCCACCCGACCTGGAACGGGAGGACGCAGTATTTT.

This clone has a single count. J is TRBJ2-3 and V is TRBV19, with D hard to call. CDR1 is LNHDA, CDR2 SQIVND, per germline (reference sequence). V was trimmed by 2 bases and J by 2 bases, leaving 23 bases between them. This CDR3 is 19 amino acids long. CDR3: CASSINRWKKRSDTDTQYF. CDR3 nucleotides: TGTGCCAGTAGTATAAATCGTTGGAAGAAAAGGAGTGACACAGATACGCAGTATTTT.

This clone was seen a few times. The J gene is TRBJ1-1, the V gene TRBV4-1; weak D call: TRBD1 (6 bases). This CDR3 has 15 residues. Germline CDR1 is MGHRA and CDR2 is YSYEKL. The germline V and J ends were trimmed by 2 bases and 3 bases, with 13 bases remaining between them. CDR3 region: CASSQLLQGYTEAFF. CDR3 nucleotides: TGCGCCAGCAGCCAATTGTTGCAGGGGTACACTGAAGCTTTCTTT.

The rearrangement links TRBV5-5 to TRBJ1-1; TRBD1 matches at 10 bases. The CDR3 runs to 13 residues. The junction had 1 base not matched to a gene; V was cut back by 5 bases and J by 3 bases. Germline lookup yields CDR1 SGHKS and CDR2 YYEKEE (reference sequence). The DNA of the CDR3 is TGTGCCAGCAGGGACAGGGGGTACACTGAAGCTTTCTTT. Translation: CASRDRGYTEAFF.

This rearrangement joins TRBV5-1 to TRBJ2-3; 10 bases match TRBD1. The CDR3 extends over 14 amino acids. The J segment lost 4 bases and the V segment lost 9 bases, leaving 8 bases of the junction unmatched. Germline CDR1 and CDR2: SGHRS and YFSETQ. The CDR3 loop reads CATRMGTGADTQYF. In DNA, the CDR3 is TGCGCCACCCGTATGGGGACAGGGGCAGATACGCAGTATTTT.

This clone was detected a few times. This chain's CDR3 is CASSPKLTGGDEKLFF. CDR3 coding DNA: TGCGCCAGCAGCCCCAAGTTGACGGGGGGGGATGAAAAACTGTTTTTT. V and J are TRBV4-1 and TRBJ1-4; TRBD1 might be the D (5 bases). This CDR3 spans 16 amino acids. Germline values: CDR1 MGHRA, CDR2 YSYEKL. V was clipped by 4 bases and J by 6 bases, with 18 bases between them.

CDR3 residues: CASSFGRVTEAFF. Here the CDR3 DNA reads TGTGCCAGCAGTTTTGGCAGGGTCACTGAAGCTTTCTTT. V is TRBV28 and J is TRBJ1-1; TRBD1 might be the D (5 bases). This CDR3 is built from 13 residues. V was clipped by 3 bases and J by 4 bases, with 9 bases between them. Germline CDR1 reads MDHEN; CDR2 reads SYDVKM. Together with reference TRBV28 and TRBJ1-1, the CDR3 gives the full variable domain: DVKVTQSSRYLVKRTGEKVFLECVQDMDHENMFWYRQDPGLGLRLIYFSYDVKMKEKGDIPEGYSVSREKKERFSLILESASTNQTSMYLCASSFGRVTEAFFGQGTRLTVV.

V usage is TRBV4-3 and J usage is TRBJ1-1; D gene ambiguous. Germline loops: CDR1 LGHNA, CDR2 YSLEER. This CDR3 is built from 15 residues. Trimming pared 0 bases from V and 6 bases from J, leaving 14 bases between. In nucleotides, the CDR3 is TGCGCCAGCAGCCAAGACGCTCAGACTTATCCTGAAGCTTTCTTT. This gives the protein CASSQDAQTYPEAFF.

V is TRBV28 and J is TRBJ2-1; TRBD2 matches 8 bases. Germline V gives CDR1 MDHEN, CDR2 SYDVKM. The CDR3 is 16 amino acids. V trimming: 2 bases; J trimming: 8 bases; junction bases outside the gene matches: 11. The CDR3 DNA reads as TGTGCCAGCAGTTTAAACCCCCGGGAGGGCCGGGATGAGCAGTTCTTC. Its translation: CASSLNPREGRDEQFF.

This sequence joins TRBV28 and TRBJ1-5, with 8 bases fitting TRBD1. The germline V gene encodes CDR1 MDHEN and CDR2 SYDVKM. The CDR3 runs to 15 residues. V shed 4 bases, J shed 1 base, and the junction held 3 bases outside the gene matches. The CDR3 DNA sequence: TGTGCCAGCAGTTCGGGACAGGCCAGCAATCAGCCCCAGCATTTT. Its protein is CASSSGQASNQPQHF. Looking up the rest from reference TRBV28 and TRBJ1-5 gives the full variable domain: DVKVTQSSRYLVKRTGEKVFLECVQDMDHENMFWYRQDPGLGLRLIYFSYDVKMKEKGDIPEGYSVSREKKERFSLILESASTNQTSMYLCASSSGQASNQPQHFGDGTRLSIL.

V is TRBV15 and J is TRBJ2-1; D is ambiguous. CDR1 is LNHNV, CDR2 YYDKDF, per germline (reference sequence). Trimming removed 0 bases at V and 5 bases at J, with 8 bases between. The length of the CDR3 is 14 residues. Here the CDR3 reads CATSRDRSHNEQFF. The CDR3 DNA reads as TGTGCCACCAGCAGAGATCGTAGCCACAATGAGCAGTTCTTC.

Remarks on this clone: Other nucleotide sequences from this sample produce the same CDR3. The chain combines TRBV29-1 with TRBJ2-7, with TRBD1 as a possible D gene (6 bases). Trimming removed 3 bases from V and 3 bases from J, with 6 bases in between. Germline-derived CDR1 and CDR2 are SQVTM and ANQGSEA. CDR3 length equals 11 residues. In nucleotides, the CDR3 is TGCAGCGTTGACAGGGGCTACGAGCAGTACTTC. Encoded protein: CSVDRGYEQYF.

This chain links TRBV7-9 with TRBJ1-4; 11 bases fit TRBD1. Germline V gives CDR1 SEHNR, CDR2 FQNEAQ (reference sequence). Germline trimming cut 5 bases from V and 7 bases from J; bases unmatched to any gene: 9. The CDR3 has 16 amino acids. The CDR3 here is CASSPRTGGLGEKLFF. Here the CDR3 DNA reads TGTGCCAGCAGCCCCAGGACAGGGGGCCTAGGTGAAAAACTGTTTTTT.

The gene calls are TRBV30 and TRBJ2-5, with 7 bases lining up with TRBD2. The DNA end lines up better with TRBJ2-7; the J call may be wrong. This CDR3 is built from 16 residues. The V gene's germline CDR1 is GTSNPN and CDR2 SVGIG (reference sequence). This CDR3 is CAWKSTETSFFYEQYF. CDR3 bases: TGTGCCTGGAAGTCGACTGAGACTAGCTTTTTCTACGAGCAGTACTTC.

This clone was counted a few times. V usage is TRBV5-4 and J usage is TRBJ2-7, with 9 bases identical to TRBD2. Germline assignment: CDR1 SGHNT and CDR2 YYREEE (reference sequence). V lost 4 bases, J lost 2 bases, and 4 bases stayed unmatched. This CDR3 has 14 residues. CDR3 nucleotide sequence: TGTGCCAGCAGCGCCGTAGCGGGAGCCTACGAGCAGTACTTC. It codes for CASSAVAGAYEQYF.

This chain uses TRBV6-5 with TRBJ1-6; 9 bases line up with TRBD1. Germline values: CDR1 MNHEY, CDR2 SVGAGI. With V trimmed by 6 bases and J by 9 bases, 9 bases remained unmatched. CDR3 length: 15 residues. CDR3 region: CASRYRDRDVSPLHF. The CDR3 DNA is TGTGCCAGCAGGTACCGGGACAGGGATGTTTCACCCCTCCACTTT.

The gene calls are TRBV7-2 and TRBJ1-1; D is unresolved. The CDR3 runs 14 residues. The V and J ends lost 5 bases and 4 bases respectively, with 14 bases between them. The germline CDR1 and CDR2 sequences are SGHTA and FQGNSA. The DNA of the CDR3 is TGTGCCAGCAGCCGCGACGGGGTGGGCACTGAAGCTTTCTTT. The encoded protein is CASSRDGVGTEAFF.

This clone has at least ten counts. The genes are TRBV4-3 and TRBJ1-1, with a possible D match to TRBD1 (6 bases). The germline V gene encodes CDR1 LGHNA and CDR2 YSLEER. The V and J ends lost 8 bases and 1 base respectively, with 20 bases between them. CDR3 length: 16 amino acids. This CDR3 is CASGRTKTGTNTEAFF. CDR3 sequence (DNA): TGCGCCAGCGGCCGAACCAAGACAGGAACGAACACTGAAGCTTTCTTT.

The CDR3 region has the DNA TGTGCCAGCAGCTTAGGGGCAGGGCCAACCTATGGCTACACCTTC. This gives the protein CASSLGAGPTYGYTF. This rearrangement joins TRBV7-9 to TRBJ1-2; weak D call: TRBD1 (5 bases). This CDR3 comprises 15 residues. The V and J ends lost 1 base and 4 bases respectively, with 13 bases between them. CDR1 is SEHNR and CDR2 is FQNEAQ in the germline V gene (reference sequence).